The 14 T cell receptor beta chains below all came from one sample that was sequenced in a study of identical twins. MiXCR was run by TCRdb on the 5' RACE reads, yielding one entry per CDR3 protein. The sample has about 660,000 distinct CDR3 sequences, 8.6% seen once. These same records also appear under a second study, on yellow fever vaccine responses in identical twins.

The sample taken for sequencing was PBMCs. These receptors were collected from a woman aged 18-29 years in good health.

This chain links TRBV12-3 or TRBV12-4 with TRBJ2-5, with 9 bases lining up with TRBD1. The CDR3 sequence is 15 residues long. The J segment lost 5 bases and the V segment lost 6 bases, leaving 10 bases of the junction unmatched. In DNA, the CDR3 is TGTGCCAGCAGGGTGGGGACAGGGCTGATCGAGACCCAGTACTTC. Residues: CASRVGTGLIETQYF.

A few counts support this clonotype. The J gene is TRBJ2-6, the V gene TRBV6-1; 9 bases match TRBD1. Per germline, CDR1 MNHNS and CDR2 SASEGT. This CDR3 comprises 16 residues. V gave up 6 bases and J gave up 4 bases; unmatched junction bases: 7. Here the CDR3 DNA reads TGTGCCAGCAGGGGGACAGGGATCACCGGGGCCAACGTCCTGACTTTC. It specifies CASRGTGITGANVLTF.

This sequence joins TRBV7-9 and TRBJ2-5, with a possible D match to TRBD1 (5 bases). V was clipped by 4 bases and J by 5 bases, with 8 bases between them. The CDR3 has 12 residues. Germline loops: CDR1 SEHNR, CDR2 FQNEAQ (reference sequence). CDR3 protein: CASSWGVETQYF. As DNA, the CDR3 is TGTGCCAGCAGCTGGGGCGTGGAGACCCAGTACTTC.

This sequence joins TRBV7-8 and TRBJ2-3, with unresolved D. Germline CDR1 SGHVS, CDR2 FQNEAQ. CDR3 length: 13 residues. Trimming took 4 bases from V and 2 from J, leaving 7 bases between them. The CDR3 nucleotides read TGTGCCAGCAGCTCGCGGCCCACAGATACGCAGTATTTT. Its protein product is CASSSRPTDTQYF.

This clonotype appeared a few times. The gene calls are TRBV5-1 and TRBJ2-5, with 8 positions matching TRBD1. The germline CDR1 and CDR2 sequences are SGHRS and YFSETQ. The CDR3 totals 15 residues. The ends lost 4 bases at V and 6 bases at J; junction bases unmatched: 11. CDR3 residues: CASSPGTGGGKTQYF. The CDR3 nucleotides read TGCGCCAGCAGCCCCGGGACAGGAGGTGGGAAGACCCAGTACTTC.

The sample holds many counts of this clonotype. The chain links TRBV10-2 to TRBJ2-7; D may be TRBD1 (5 bases). Trimming stripped 2 bases from V and 6 bases from J, with 14 bases between. This CDR3 has 14 amino acids. Per germline, CDR1 WSHSY and CDR2 SAAADI. The CDR3 here is CASSERQGLGEQYF. Here the CDR3 DNA reads TGCGCCAGCAGTGAGCGGCAGGGCTTGGGCGAGCAGTACTTC.

This clonotype was counted between two and nine times. V gene TRBV11-2 combines with J gene TRBJ2-3; tentative D call: TRBD2 (5 bases). The CDR3 is made up of 14 amino acids. From germline, CDR1 is SGHAT and CDR2 FQNNGV. V was trimmed by 3 bases and J by 4 bases, leaving 11 bases between them. For the CDR3, the DNA is TGTGCCAGCAGCTTCGGGATAGAGGCAGATACGCAGTATTTT. This translates into CASSFGIEADTQYF.

This clonotype was detected only a few times. The V call is TRBV7-6, the J call TRBJ2-3; D possibly corresponds to TRBD1 (6 bases). The CDR3 runs to 15 residues. Germline values: CDR1 SGHVS, CDR2 FNYEAQ. Deletions cut 5 bases from V and 0 bases from J, with 12 bases between. Here the CDR3 reads CASSPTGSSTDTQYF. The CDR3 region has the DNA TGTGCCAGCAGCCCCACAGGGTCTAGCACAGATACGCAGTATTTT.

This clonotype was seen repeatedly, ten times or more. The J gene is TRBJ2-1, the V gene TRBV5-1; 7 bases fit TRBD1. Trimming took 4 bases from V and 3 from J; bases not matched to a gene: 7. Germline CDR1 and CDR2: SGHRS and YFSETQ. The CDR3 extends over 15 amino acids. In nucleotides, the CDR3 is TGCGCCAGCAGCCCCGGGACAGCGGTCTACAATGAGCAGTTCTTC. Amino acid sequence: CASSPGTAVYNEQFF.

CDR3 nucleotide sequence: TGTGCCAGCAGCCCCCTCGGGCGGGAGGAAGAGACCCAGTACTTC. As protein: CASSPLGREEETQYF. The chain has TRBV28 and TRBJ2-5, with 8 bases fitting TRBD2. The CDR3 consists of 15 residues. Germline trimming cut 6 bases from V and 3 bases from J; bases unmatched to any gene: 9. Looked up from germline, CDR1 is MDHEN and CDR2 is SYDVKM.

This clonotype was observed a few times. The CDR3: CASSLKGQLPVGQFF. The CDR3 DNA is TGTGCCAGCAGTTTAAAGGGACAGTTGCCCGTGGGGCAGTTCTTC. The chain has TRBV27 and TRBJ2-1; 7 bases agree with TRBD1. V gave up 2 bases and J gave up 12 bases; unmatched junction bases: 13. The CDR3 has 15 residues. Germline V CDR1 and CDR2: MNHEY, SMNVEV (reference sequence).

The gene calls are TRBV7-2 and TRBJ2-1; maybe TRBD2 (6 bases). Per germline, CDR1 SGHTA and CDR2 FQGNSA. The V gene lost 5 bases and the J gene lost 6 bases, with 17 bases spanning the gap. The CDR3 has 15 residues. The CDR3 DNA reads TGTGCCAGCAGCCTCACCGGGACTGCCCTCAATGAGCAGTTCTTC. Protein product: CASSLTGTALNEQFF. Filled out from reference TRBV7-2 and TRBJ2-1, the complete variable domain reads GAGVSQSPSNKVTEKGKDVELRCDPISGHTALYWYRQSLGQGLEFLIYFQGNSAPDKSGLPSDRFSAERTGGSVSTLTIQRTQQEDSAVYLCASSLTGTALNEQFFGPGTRLTVL.

The sample holds a few counts of this clonotype. The chain uses TRBV5-1 and TRBJ2-3; maybe TRBD1 (6 bases). The CDR3 loop spans 16 amino acids. Germline V lookup: CDR1 SGHRS, CDR2 YFSETQ. The germline V and J ends were trimmed by 0 bases and 3 bases, with 14 bases remaining between them. The CDR3 loop is CASSLDRERLTDTQYF. In nucleotides, the CDR3 is TGCGCCAGCAGCTTGGACAGGGAAAGGTTAACAGATACGCAGTATTTT.

CDR3 bases: TGCAGCGTTGGCAGGGGGCATGAGCAGTTCTTC. This translates into CSVGRGHEQFF. J is TRBJ2-1 and V is TRBV29-1; 8 bases agree with TRBD1. The germline CDR1 and CDR2 sequences are SQVTM and ANQGSEA. This CDR3 spans 11 amino acids. Trimming removed 4 bases from V and 8 bases from J; junction bases left unmatched: 1.